The rows below give T cell receptor beta chains drawn from one sample of a study of T cell changes during pregnancy in multiple sclerosis. TCRdb's table, derived via immunoSEQ multiplex PCR, lists solely in-frame clones and lacks some. The sample lists around 120,000 clones, 90% to 95% seen once, with about 3.5% in the top ten. This material consisted of peripheral blood, taken after pregnancy. These receptors all come from a female donor with multiple sclerosis, enrolled in a pregnancy study. Both conserved end residues are part of each CDR3. The order of the fields is CDR3 protein, CDR3 DNA, J gene, clone size, D gene, V gene, CDR3 length. The D gene is left open where the match is weak. Where a row states a size, it is once, few, many or the class of an expanded clone; other rows omit it.

CASSVGGGRSNEQFF | TGTGCCAGCAGCGTCGGAGGGGGCCGCAGCAATGAGCAGTTCTTC | TRBJ2-1 | NA | NA | TRBV9 | 15
CASSSRLDYTF | TGTGCCAGCAGCTCCAGACTAGACTACACCTTC | TRBJ1-2 | NA | NA | TRBV11-2 | 11
CASSYHSQGANTEAFF | TGTGCCAGCAGTTACCATTCACAGGGTGCGAACACTGAAGCTTTCTTT | TRBJ1-1 | NA | NA | TRBV6-5 | 16
CASSEQGGQPQHF | TGTGCCAGCAGCGAACAGGGTGGTCAGCCCCAGCATTTT | TRBJ1-5 | NA | NA | TRBV7-9 | 13
CASSLGGGAGETQYF | TGTGCCAGCAGCTTGGGCGGGGGGGCCGGGGAGACCCAGTACTTC | TRBJ2-5 | NA | TRBD2 | TRBV5-4 | 15
CASSLDGQPQHF | TGTGCCAGCAGCTTAGACGGTCAGCCCCAGCATTTT | TRBJ1-5 | NA | NA | TRBV7-9 | 12
CASGTGLSYEQYF | TGTGCCAGCGGAACTGGGCTCTCCTACGAGCAGTACTTC | TRBJ2-7 | NA | NA | TRBV5-6 | 13
CASSLVASGGPTYEQYF | TGTGCCAGCAGCTTAGTGGCTAGCGGGGGGCCCACCTACGAGCAGTACTTC | TRBJ2-7 | NA | TRBD2 | TRBV7-2 | 17
CASSLAGGAYGNTIYF | TGCGCCAGCAGCTTGGCCGGGGGGGCTTACGGAAACACCATATATTTT | TRBJ1-3 | NA | NA | TRBV5-1 | 16
CASSIATGGTEAFF | TGTGCCAGTAGTATAGCCACAGGGGGCACTGAAGCTTTCTTT | TRBJ1-1 | few | TRBD1 | TRBV19 | 14
CASSVGQGKIEKLFF | TGTGCCAGCAGCGTAGGACAGGGGAAAATAGAAAAACTGTTTTTT | TRBJ1-4 | NA | TRBD1 | TRBV9 | 15
CASSDSGGTGELFF | TGTGCCAGCAGTGACTCAGGGGGCACCGGGGAGCTGTTTTTT | TRBJ2-2 | many | NA | TRBV6-4 | 14
CASKGTGAETEAFF | TGTGCCAGCAAGGGGACAGGGGCGGAAACTGAAGCTTTCTTT | TRBJ1-1 | NA | TRBD1 | TRBV6-1 | 14
CASSFLGVGQPQHF | TGTGCCAGCAGCTTTTTGGGAGTAGGACAGCCCCAGCATTTT | TRBJ1-5 | NA | NA | TRBV5-6 | 14
CASSQLTSGGFTDTQYF | TGCGCCAGCAGCCAACTAACTAGCGGGGGGTTCACAGATACGCAGTATTTT | TRBJ2-3 | NA | TRBD2 | TRBV4-1 | 17
CASSQEPGGTSPLHF | TGTGCCAGCAGCCAAGAGCCCGGCGGTACTTCACCCCTCCACTTT | TRBJ1-6 | NA | NA | TRBV4-2 | 15
CASSSYLRRRDEQYF | TGTGCCAGCAGCTCATACCTCAGGAGGAGGGACGAGCAGTACTTC | TRBJ2-7 | NA | NA | TRBV27 | 15
CAGGRDSKEQYF | TGTGCCGGGGGCCGGGACAGCAAGGAGCAGTACTTC | TRBJ2-7 | once | TRBD1 | TRBV10-3 | 12
CASSRWGQSTDTQYF | TGTGCCAGCAGCCGTTGGGGACAGTCCACAGATACGCAGTATTTT | TRBJ2-3 | NA | TRBD1 | TRBV7-2 | 15
CASSGIGGATYNEQFF | TGTGCCAGCAGCGGGATCGGGGGGGCGACCTACAATGAGCAGTTCTTC | TRBJ2-1 | NA | TRBD2 | TRBV9 | 16
CASRKWGQEQYF | TGTGCCAGCCGCAAATGGGGGCAGGAGCAGTACTTC | TRBJ2-7 | NA | NA | TRBV19 | 12
CASSSGGSRAQHF | TGTGCCAGCAGCTCCGGAGGGAGCAGGGCCCAGCATTTT | TRBJ1-5 | few | NA | TRBV5-6 | 13
CASSLAQNYGYTF | TGTGCCAGCAGTTTAGCACAGAACTATGGCTACACCTTC | TRBJ1-2 | once | NA | TRBV27 | 13
CASRRAGGGETQYF | TGTGCCAGCAGACGCGCAGGGGGCGGAGAGACCCAGTACTTC | TRBJ2-5 | NA | TRBD1 | TRBV6-5 | 14
CAWSAPLRGHIGNTIYF | TGTGCCTGGAGTGCCCCCCTCAGGGGTCATATTGGAAACACCATATATTTT | TRBJ1-3 | NA | NA | TRBV30 | 17
CASSLSVGQHYGYTF | TGTGCCAGCAGCTTATCAGTCGGACAGCACTATGGCTACACCTTC | TRBJ1-2 | NA | NA | TRBV7-2 | 15
CASSLWGDTEAFF | TGCGCCAGCAGCTTGTGGGGGGACACTGAAGCTTTCTTT | TRBJ1-1 | once | NA | TRBV5-1 | 13
CASISGGVNYGYTF | TGTGCCAGCATCTCTGGGGGCGTTAACTATGGCTACACCTTC | TRBJ1-2 | NA | NA | TRBV5-6 | 14
CSVQGSNLNYGYTF | TGCAGCGTTCAGGGCAGCAACTTGAACTATGGCTACACCTTC | TRBJ1-2 | NA | NA | TRBV29-1 | 14
CASSLGTVYNSPLHF | TGTGCCAGCAGTTTAGGGACAGTCTATAATTCACCCCTCCACTTT | TRBJ1-6 | NA | TRBD1 | TRBV27 | 15
CASSLDSYSYNEQFF | TGTGCCAGCAGCTTAGATTCGTACAGTTACAATGAGCAGTTCTTC | TRBJ2-1 | NA | NA | TRBV11-3 | 15
CASSLGALAGGFYEQYF | TGTGCCAGCAGCTTAGGGGCGCTGGCGGGGGGCTTCTACGAGCAGTACTTC | TRBJ2-7 | NA | TRBD2 | TRBV7-9 | 17
CASSLSDSSPLHF | TGTGCCAGCAGTTTAAGTGACAGCTCACCCCTCCACTTT | TRBJ1-6 | NA | NA | TRBV27 | 13
CASSQGINEKLFF | TGTGCCAGCAGTCAGGGTATTAATGAAAAACTGTTTTTT | TRBJ1-4 | NA | NA | TRBV2 | 13
CASRGDREADEQYF | TGCGCCAGCAGGGGAGACAGGGAGGCCGACGAGCAGTACTTC | TRBJ2-7 | few | NA | TRBV10-1 | 14
CASSQSGGAAGELFF | TGTGCCAGCAGCCAGAGCGGGGGGGCCGCCGGGGAGCTGTTTTTT | TRBJ2-2 | NA | TRBD2 | TRBV7-9 | 15
CASNSNCRRRPREQYF | TGTGCCAGCAATTCCAATTGTCGGCGCCGACCTAGGGAGCAGTACTTC | TRBJ2-7 | NA | NA | TRBV21-1 | 16
CASSSGGDPDTQYF | TGTGCCAGTTCTAGCGGGGGGGACCCAGATACGCAGTATTTT | TRBJ2-3 | NA | TRBD2 | TRBV7-6 | 14
CATGVRPNTGELFF | TGTGCCACCGGGGTGAGGCCAAACACCGGGGAGCTGTTTTTT | TRBJ2-2 | NA | NA | TRBV7-7 | 14
CASSPAGTGSYEQYF | TGTGCCAGTAGCCCTGCCGGGACAGGGTCCTACGAGCAGTACTTC | TRBJ2-7 | NA | TRBD1 | TRBV19 | 15
CASSDFGTQYF | TGTGCCAGCAGTGATTTCGGTACCCAGTACTTC | TRBJ2-5 | NA | NA | TRBV2 | 11
CASSQSGTPGYNEQFF | TGTGCCAGCAGCCAGTCAGGGACACCGGGATACAATGAGCAGTTCTTC | TRBJ2-1 | NA | NA | TRBV21-1 | 16
CASSAGLAELGVAGELFF | TGTGCCAGCAGTGCCGGGCTAGCGGAGCTAGGGGTGGCCGGGGAGCTGTTTTTT | TRBJ2-2 | NA | TRBD2 | TRBV25-1 | 18
CASSRGTGEVYYGYTF | TGCGCCAGCAGCCGCGGGACAGGGGAAGTATACTATGGCTACACCTTC | TRBJ1-2 | NA | TRBD1 | TRBV4-1 | 16
CASSIGDGYTF | TGTGCCAGTAGTATCGGGGATGGCTACACCTTC | TRBJ1-2 | few | NA | TRBV19 | 11
CASKQGANEQYF | TGTGCCAGCAAACAGGGGGCAAACGAGCAGTACTTC | TRBJ2-7 | once | TRBD1 | TRBV5-8 | 12
CASSPRLVQETQYF | TGTGCCAGCAGCCCGCGACTAGTCCAAGAGACCCAGTACTTC | TRBJ2-5 | NA | NA | TRBV7-9 | 14
CASSTRTGYEKLFF | TGTGCCAGTAGTACCCGGACAGGGTATGAAAAACTGTTTTTT | TRBJ1-4 | NA | TRBD1 | TRBV19 | 14
CASSPTGGWSDTGELFF | TGTGCCAGCAGCCCTACGGGGGGGTGGAGTGACACCGGGGAGCTGTTTTTT | TRBJ2-2 | NA | TRBD2 | TRBV11-2 | 17
CASSPMTGGNSPLHF | TGTGCCAGCAGCCCAATGACAGGGGGCAATTCACCCCTCCACTTT | TRBJ1-6 | few | TRBD1 | TRBV9 | 15
CASSFREWGYTF | TGTGCCAGCAGTTTCCGGGAGTGGGGCTACACCTTC | TRBJ1-2 | NA | NA | TRBV28 | 12
CADNIRDRGGTEAFF | TGTGCCGATAACATTCGGGACAGGGGAGGAACTGAAGCTTTCTTT | TRBJ1-1 | NA | TRBD1 | TRBV2 | 15
CSACLGSGAGANVLTF | TGCAGCGCGTGCCTCGGCTCGGGGGCTGGGGCCAACGTCCTGACTTTC | TRBJ2-6 | NA | NA | TRBV29-1 | 16
CASQIADRAVSPLHF | TGTGCCAGTCAAATCGCCGACAGGGCGGTTTCACCCCTCCACTTT | TRBJ1-6 | NA | TRBD1 | TRBV19 | 15
CASSPPSRGHREQYF | TGTGCCAGCAGCCCCCCTTCCAGGGGGCATCGCGAGCAGTACTTC | TRBJ2-7 | NA | TRBD1 | TRBV27 | 15
CASSEGPSTDTQYF | TGTGCCAGCAGTGAAGGGCCCAGCACAGATACGCAGTATTTT | TRBJ2-3 | once | NA | TRBV6-1 | 14
CASSFPTANSPLHF | TGTGCCAGCAGCTTCCCTACTGCGAATTCACCCCTCCACTTT | TRBJ1-6 | NA | NA | TRBV5-6 | 14
CAWSATASGNTIYF | TGTGCCTGGAGTGCCACTGCCTCTGGAAACACCATATATTTT | TRBJ1-3 | few | NA | TRBV30 | 14
CASSDYRELATDTQYF | TGTGCCAGCAGTGATTACAGAGAATTGGCAACAGATACGCAGTATTTT | TRBJ2-3 | NA | NA | TRBV6-1 | 16